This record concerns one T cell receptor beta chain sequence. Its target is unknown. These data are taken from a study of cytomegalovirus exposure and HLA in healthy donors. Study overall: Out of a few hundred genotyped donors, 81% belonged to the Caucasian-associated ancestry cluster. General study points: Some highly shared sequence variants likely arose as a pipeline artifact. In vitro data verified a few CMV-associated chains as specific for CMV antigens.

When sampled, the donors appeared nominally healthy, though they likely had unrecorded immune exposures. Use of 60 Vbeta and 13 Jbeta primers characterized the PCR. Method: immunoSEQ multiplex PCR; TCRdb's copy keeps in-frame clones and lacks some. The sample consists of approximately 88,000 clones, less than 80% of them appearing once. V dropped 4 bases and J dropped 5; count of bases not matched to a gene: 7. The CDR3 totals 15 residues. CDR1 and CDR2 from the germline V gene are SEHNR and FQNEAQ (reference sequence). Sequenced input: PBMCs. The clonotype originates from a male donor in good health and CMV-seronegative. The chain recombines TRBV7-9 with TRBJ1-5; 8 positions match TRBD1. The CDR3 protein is CASSSVRGPHQPQHF. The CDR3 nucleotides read TGTGCCAGCAGCTCGGTCAGGGGGCCTCATCAGCCCCAGCATTTT.